This T cell receptor (beta chain) was documented in a study of blood T cell repertoires in COVID-19. Study summary: Sites in the United States, Italy and Spain provided acute and convalescent COVID-19 samples.

Original methodology: Amplifying reference gene primers gave estimates of nucleated cell counts. The protocol was immunoSEQ multiplex PCR, while the TCRdb copy is restricted to in-frame clones and leaves out a portion. From that table come the V and J calls and clone size; the DNA was used to work out D and trimming. The data hold about 120,000 clones, with 80% to 90% observed a single time. The length of the CDR3 is 14 residues. Looked up from germline, CDR1 is SGDLS and CDR2 is YYNGEE. V gave up 3 bases and J gave up 7 bases, with 16 bases separating them. The Seattle patients, enrolled during active infection, were followed longitudinally.

This clonotype was obtained from a man aged 60 to 69 with COVID-19, enrolled during active disease. The specimen was peripheral blood. The V and J genes are TRBV9 and TRBJ1-2; D unclear. The CDR3 protein is CASSASGPVGGYTF. The CDR3 DNA sequence: TGTGCCAGCAGCGCCAGTGGGCCCGTGGGTGGCTACACCTTC.